This T cell receptor beta chain was recorded in a study of blood T cell repertoires in COVID-19. Study summary: Sites across the United States, Italy and Spain contributed samples from acute and convalescent COVID-19.

The study recruited people aged roughly 18 to 95 years across approximately 23 US areas. Cohorts were based on clinical histories the participants reported. V shed 0 bases and J 6 bases; nucleotides not matched to a gene: 15. CDR3 size: 17 residues. Per germline, CDR1 SGHRS and CDR2 YFSETQ. The assay was immunoSEQ multiplex PCR, and TCRdb's table has in-frame clones only and misses some. The data show approximately 500,000 clones, roughly 88% seen once. The origin of this receptor is a woman between 40 and 55 years old who had recovered from COVID-19. Sequenced: PBMCs or T cells enriched from blood (not recorded which). This chain links TRBV5-1 with TRBJ2-7; 7 bases are shared with TRBD2. In DNA form, the CDR3 reads TGCGCCAGCAGCTTGGCCGGCGGGCGCGGGAGTTTCGGCGAGCAGTACTTC. Amino acid sequence: CASSLAGGRGSFGEQYF.